This T cell receptor (beta chain) appears in the sequencing data of a study of T cell repertoires in cytomegalovirus infection. Turning to the study itself: It was the public TCR beta signatures that indicated both CMV infection and matching HLA type.

Concerning this clonotype itself: Its antigen is currently unknown.

The V and J ends lost 3 bases and 0 bases respectively, with 14 bases between them. The CDR3 has 16 amino acids. Germline V gene lookup returns CDR1 MNHEY and CDR2 SVGAGI. TCRdb reanalysed the reads using MiXCR and keeps one entry per CDR3 protein. The data show around 900,000 distinct CDR3 sequences, 25% to 40% seen once. The material was cultured CD8+ T cells from PBMCs, obtained from culture after CMV antigen stimulation. The TCR originated in a human donor in good health (CMV status not recorded). Some clones in this sample may be carry-over from other donors' samples. The chain has TRBV6-5 and TRBJ1-2; D not resolved. The CDR3 loop is CASSYGGRFTNYGYTF. CDR3 coding DNA: TGTGCCAGCAGTTATGGAGGGCGGTTCACTAACTATGGCTACACCTTC.